A selection of T cell receptor beta chains follows, all from one sample in a study of blood T cell repertoires in COVID-19. Using immunoSEQ multiplex PCR, the repertoire was profiled, and TCRdb retains in-frame clones only, with some absent. Of about 490,000 clones listed, 70% to 90% are singletons. Sequencing was performed on peripheral blood. These receptors originate from a human donor in a cohort sampled during active COVID-19. The CDR3 runs from the conserved cysteine through the conserved F or W. A D gene is named only where the DNA matches it firmly. Size tells how often a clone was seen (once, few, many) or the class of an expanded clone, and some rows leave it out.

cdr3_nt	cdr3_aa	d_call	clone_size	v_call	j_call
TGTGCCAGCGGACTAGCGGAGAACTACGAGCAGTACTTC	CASGLAENYEQYF	NA	once	TRBV21-1	TRBJ2-7
TGTGCCAGCAGCCCCAATACCGGGACACCAGGGGATGAGCAGTTCTTC	CASSPNTGTPGDEQFF	NA	NA	TRBV7-9	TRBJ2-1
TGTGCCAGCAGCAGGGGAGGGCTTCTTGGTAGTGGGGCCAACGTCCTGACTTTC	CASSRGGLLGSGANVLTF	TRBD2	many	TRBV13	TRBJ2-6
TGTGCCAGTAGTATCCGTCCGGGGAGCTCCTACAATGAGCAGTTCTTC	CASSIRPGSSYNEQFF	NA	few	TRBV19	TRBJ2-1
TGTGCCAGCAGCGCTTGGGACAGCCCCGCGAGGGAGCAGTACTTC	CASSAWDSPAREQYF	TRBD1	NA	TRBV9	TRBJ2-7
TGCGCCAGCAGCTTCAGGGGGCAGGGCACTGAAGCTTTCTTT	CASSFRGQGTEAFF	TRBD1	NA	TRBV5-1	TRBJ1-1
TGTGCCTGGAGTGTACACAGGGATTCTGGCTACACCTTC	CAWSVHRDSGYTF	NA	NA	TRBV30	TRBJ1-2
TGTGCCAGTAGTATTCCGGGACAGAAAAACCAGTTCTTC	CASSIPGQKNQFF	TRBD1	NA	TRBV19	TRBJ2-1
TGTGCCAGCAGCAATCAAGGCGGAAGCTCCTACGAGCAGTACTTC	CASSNQGGSSYEQYF	NA	NA	TRBV21-1	TRBJ2-7
TGTGCCAGCAGCCAGGCTAACCGGGACAGGGAAGGTTTCGATTCACCCCTCCACTTT	CASSQANRDREGFDSPLHF	TRBD1	many	TRBV3-1/TRBV3-2	TRBJ1-6
TGTGCCAGCAGCTCCCTCTTTTCGACAGGTCAATTCTACGAGCAGTACTTC	CASSSLFSTGQFYEQYF	NA	NA	TRBV5-6	TRBJ2-7
TGCGCCAGCAGCCAAGAGCACGCGATCCCCTACGAGCAGTACTTC	CASSQEHAIPYEQYF	NA	NA	TRBV4-3	TRBJ2-7
TGTGCCAGCAGCCCTTTTACACTCAGGGGGAACACTGAAGCTTTCTTT	CASSPFTLRGNTEAFF	NA	NA	TRBV14	TRBJ1-1
TGTGCCAGCAGTGAAGACAGGGAGCTTCCTGGAAACACCATATATTTT	CASSEDRELPGNTIYF	NA	NA	TRBV6-1	TRBJ1-3
TGTGCCAGCAGCCGGCGGGGGGGTTATGAAGCTTTCTTT	CASSRRGGYEAFF	NA	once	TRBV7-8	TRBJ1-1
TGTGCCAGCAGCTGGCGCTCGACTTACGAGCAGTACTTC	CASSWRSTYEQYF	NA	NA	TRBV5-6	TRBJ2-7
TGCGCCAGCGGCCCACGGACAGGCGCCTACAATGAGCAGTTCTTC	CASGPRTGAYNEQFF	TRBD1	NA	TRBV5-1	TRBJ2-1
TGTGCCAGCAGCCTGCAGGGGGGCAAAAACATTCAGTACTTC	CASSLQGGKNIQYF	NA	NA	TRBV3-1/TRBV3-2	TRBJ2-4
TGTGCCAGCAGCCTTAGCGGGAGTGAGGAGCTGTTTTTT	CASSLSGSEELFF	TRBD2	NA	TRBV9	TRBJ2-2
TGTGCCAGCAGCCCGGACAGGGGGCTATCACACACCGGGGAGCTGTTTTTT	CASSPDRGLSHTGELFF	TRBD1	NA	TRBV6-2/TRBV6-3	TRBJ2-2
TGTGCCAGCAGCCAAGATGGGACGGGAGGAGCTTACAATGAGCAGTTCTTC	CASSQDGTGGAYNEQFF	TRBD2	NA	TRBV4-2	TRBJ2-1
TGCGCCAGCAGCTTGTTGGGAGTCCCGGCAGATACGCAGTATTTT	CASSLLGVPADTQYF	NA	NA	TRBV5-1	TRBJ2-3
TGCGCCAGCAGCTTGGAAGGGGGCGAACACTTC	CASSLEGGEHF	TRBD1	NA	TRBV5-1	TRBJ2-5
TGTGCCAGCAGCCCTGGATGGAACAGTGCCTTCTACGAGCAGTACTTC	CASSPGWNSAFYEQYF	NA	NA	TRBV11-2	TRBJ2-7
TGTGCCAGCAGTGAATGGGCAGTTTATAGCAATCAGCCCCAGCATTTT	CASSEWAVYSNQPQHF	NA	NA	TRBV2	TRBJ1-5
TGCGCCAGCAGCCGACAGGACCCAACAAAGGGGACCCAGTACTTC	CASSRQDPTKGTQYF	NA	NA	TRBV5-1	TRBJ2-5
TGTGCCAGCAGCCAAGAGTCAAATCTAGCGGGTTACAATGAGCAGTTCTTC	CASSQESNLAGYNEQFF	TRBD2	NA	TRBV4-2	TRBJ2-1
TGTGCCAGCTGCACGGAATCCGGGAGTTGGAATGAGCAGTTCTTC	CASCTESGSWNEQFF	NA	NA	TRBV6-5	TRBJ2-1
TGTGCCTGGAGTGTAGGGACTAGCCGGGGGAACAATGAGCAGTTCTTC	CAWSVGTSRGNNEQFF	TRBD2	NA	TRBV30	TRBJ2-1
TGTGCCAGTAGTAGGACTAGCGGTTCCTACAATGAGCAGTTCTTC	CASSRTSGSYNEQFF	TRBD2	NA	TRBV19	TRBJ2-1
TGTGCCAGCAGCTACACAAATCAGCCCCAGCATTTT	CASSYTNQPQHF	NA	NA	TRBV7-8	TRBJ1-5
TGTGCCAGCATCCTCCGGGGGGGCACTGAAGCTTTCTTT	CASILRGGTEAFF	NA	NA	TRBV7-9	TRBJ1-1
TGTGCCAGCAGCGAGACTAGCGCTAGCACAGATACGCAGTATTTT	CASSETSASTDTQYF	TRBD2	NA	TRBV4-2	TRBJ2-3